These 3 T cell receptor beta chains share one sample of origin, sequenced in a study of control samples from healthy donors and cancer patients. Assay: immunoSEQ multiplex PCR; the TCRdb copy retains only in-frame clones and omits some. The sample includes 160,000 or so clones, 93% seen only once; the top ten take over 2%. Sequenced input: blood. The receptor source for this set is a man aged 45-65 years in good health.

The chain combines TRBV9 with TRBJ1-2; TRBD1 aligns across 8 bases. The germline gives CDR1 SGDLS, CDR2 YYNGEE. The J segment lost 8 bases and the V segment lost 4 bases, leaving 7 bases of the junction unmatched. The CDR3 contains 13 residues. The CDR3 nucleotides are TGTGCCAGCAGCCCCGGACAGGGAGGCGGCTACACCTTC. Protein: CASSPGQGGGYTF. Combining the CDR3 with reference TRBV9 and TRBJ1-2 gives the whole variable domain DSGVTQTPKHLITATGQRVTLRCSPRSGDLSVYWYQQSLDQGLQFLIQYYNGEERAKGNILERFSAQQFPDLHSELNLSSLELGDSALYFCASSPGQGGGYTFGSGTRLTVV.

This clone was recorded once. The V call is TRBV7-9, the J call TRBJ2-1, with TRBD1 matching over 12 bases. CDR3 length: 16 residues. V shed 1 base, J shed 10 bases, and the junction held 8 bases outside the gene matches. The germline CDR1 and CDR2 sequences are SEHNR and FQNEAQ (reference sequence). The CDR3 reads CASSLVLGQGAREQFF. CDR3 DNA: TGTGCCAGCAGCTTAGTGTTGGGACAGGGGGCTCGGGAGCAGTTCTTC. The complete variable domain, with remaining parts taken from reference TRBV7-9 and TRBJ2-1, reads DTGVSQNPRHKITKRGQNVTFRCDPISEHNRLYWYRQTLGQGPEFLTYFQNEAQLEKSRLLSDRFSAERPKGSFSTLEIQRTEQGDSAMYLCASSLVLGQGAREQFFGPGTRLTVL.

This chain links TRBV15 with TRBJ1-1, with 9 bases fitting TRBD1. Germline V gene lookup returns CDR1 LNHNV and CDR2 YYDKDF (reference sequence). This CDR3 spans 15 amino acids. With V trimmed by 4 bases and J by 5 bases, 8 bases remained unmatched. This CDR3 is CATSKNPGTGTEAFF. DNA of the CDR3: TGTGCCACCAGCAAAAACCCCGGGACAGGGACTGAAGCTTTCTTT.